This is a list of T cell receptor beta chains from one sample in a study of blood T cell repertoires in COVID-19. The repertoire was sequenced with immunoSEQ multiplex PCR; TCRdb's copy has only in-frame clones and lacks some. Of 250,000 to 300,000 clones listed, around 87% are singletons. Material for sequencing was peripheral blood. The receptor set was obtained from a woman aged 45-60 years who had recovered from COVID-19. The CDR3 runs from the conserved cysteine through the conserved F or W. Fields, in order: J gene, D gene, clone size, V gene, CDR3 protein, CDR3 DNA. A D gene is named only where the DNA matches it firmly. Only part of the rows carry a size: once, few, many, or a class if the clone is expanded.

>TRBJ1-3|NA|NA|TRBV19
CASSRVSGNTIYF
TGTGCCAGTAGTAGAGTCTCTGGAAACACCATATATTTT
>TRBJ2-2|TRBD2|once|TRBV29-1
CSAPGGSGGDKNTGELFF
TGCAGCGCACCCGGCGGTAGCGGGGGAGACAAGAACACCGGGGAGCTGTTTTTT
>TRBJ1-5|TRBD1|NA|TRBV19
CASSYRGRGNQPQHF
TGTGCCAGTAGTTACAGGGGGCGCGGGAATCAGCCCCAGCATTTT
>TRBJ1-1|NA|NA|TRBV5-1
CASSLVMLNTEAFF
TGCGCCAGCAGCTTGGTTATGTTGAACACTGAAGCTTTCTTT
>TRBJ1-2|NA|once|TRBV7-9
CASSFTGGAGLGYTF
TGTGCCAGCAGCTTCACGGGGGGAGCAGGGCTCGGCTACACCTTC
>TRBJ1-2|TRBD1|few|TRBV2
CASTFGQDIYGYTF
TGTGCCAGCACTTTCGGACAGGACATTTATGGCTACACCTTC
>TRBJ2-7|TRBD2|NA|TRBV5-1
CASSTGLAGVYEQYF
TGCGCCAGCAGCACGGGACTAGCGGGAGTCTACGAGCAGTACTTC
>TRBJ2-7|NA|few|TRBV9
CASSVAGSYEQYF
TGTGCCAGCAGCGTGGCGGGCTCCTACGAGCAGTACTTC
>TRBJ1-2|NA|once|TRBV5-4
CASSKEQVIGRGYTF
TGTGCCAGCAGTAAAGAGCAAGTCATCGGGAGGGGCTACACCTTC
>TRBJ2-7|NA|NA|TRBV7-2
CASSLEGGAGSSYEQYF
TGTGCCAGCAGCTTAGAAGGCGGGGCTGGGAGCTCCTACGAGCAGTACTTC
>TRBJ1-1|TRBD1|NA|TRBV5-1
CASSLMGDRVNTEAFF
TGCGCCAGCAGCTTGATGGGGGACAGGGTGAACACTGAAGCTTTCTTT
>TRBJ2-3|NA|few|TRBV2
CASSELDSSTQYF
TGTGCCAGCAGTGAGCTAGATAGCTCTACGCAGTATTTT
>TRBJ2-5|TRBD2|NA|TRBV9
CASSVSSSGRTQETQYF
TGTGCCAGCAGCGTATCTTCTAGCGGGAGAACCCAAGAGACCCAGTACTTC
>TRBJ1-2|TRBD1|NA|TRBV7-8
CASSLGLRAGGEDGYTF
TGTGCCAGCAGCTTAGGACTACGAGCAGGGGGCGAGGATGGCTACACCTTC